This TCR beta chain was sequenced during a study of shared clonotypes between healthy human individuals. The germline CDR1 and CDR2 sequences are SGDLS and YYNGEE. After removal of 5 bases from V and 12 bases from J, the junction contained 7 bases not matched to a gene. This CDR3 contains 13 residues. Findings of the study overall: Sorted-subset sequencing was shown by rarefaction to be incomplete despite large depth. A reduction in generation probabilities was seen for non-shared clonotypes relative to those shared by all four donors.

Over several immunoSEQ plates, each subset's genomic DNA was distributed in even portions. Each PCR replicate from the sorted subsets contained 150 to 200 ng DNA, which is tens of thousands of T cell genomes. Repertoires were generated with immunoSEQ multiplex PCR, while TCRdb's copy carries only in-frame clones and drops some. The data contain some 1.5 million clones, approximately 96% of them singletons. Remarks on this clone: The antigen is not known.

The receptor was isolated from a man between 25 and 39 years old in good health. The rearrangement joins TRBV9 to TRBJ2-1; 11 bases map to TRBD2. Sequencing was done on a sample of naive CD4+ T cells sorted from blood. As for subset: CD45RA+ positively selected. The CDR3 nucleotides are TGTGCCAGCAGGCCTTTAGCGGGAGGGCCGCAGTTCTTC. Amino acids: CASRPLAGGPQFF.